This passage covers 26 T cell receptor beta chains from one sample sequenced in a study of PD-1 blockade in classical Hodgkin lymphoma. In every patient, relapse followed autologous stem cell transplantation, while exposure to brentuximab vedotin differed. Method: immunoSEQ multiplex PCR; TCRdb's copy keeps in-frame clones and lacks some. The sample has more than 90,000 clones, roughly 81% seen once. Sequencing was performed on peripheral blood mononuclear cells (PBMCs), taken before the second cycle of nivolumab. These receptors originate from a human donor with classical Hodgkin lymphoma.

The chain employs TRBV7-8 and TRBJ2-1; D call uncertain. CDR1 SGHVS and CDR2 FQNEAQ come from the germline V gene. The CDR3 spans 11 residues. Trimming removed 4 bases from V and 8 bases from J, with 6 bases in between. The CDR3 is CASSSVDEQFF. Written as DNA, the CDR3 is TGTGCCAGCAGCTCCGTGGATGAGCAGTTCTTC.

The gene calls are TRBV19 and TRBJ2-1, with 9 nucleotides matching TRBD1. CDR1 LNHDA and CDR2 SQIVND come from the germline V gene (reference sequence). The length of the CDR3 is 13 residues. The V segment lost 5 bases and the J segment 7 bases; nucleotides outside the gene matches: 3. The CDR3 region is CASSATGGNEQFF. Here the CDR3 DNA reads TGTGCCAGTAGTGCGACAGGGGGAAATGAGCAGTTCTTC. Variable domain in full (rest from reference TRBV19 and TRBJ2-1): DGGITQSPKYLFRKEGQNVTLSCEQNLNHDAMYWYRQDPGQGLRLIYYSQIVNDFQKGDIAEGYSVSREKKESFPLTVTSAQKNPTAFYLCASSATGGNEQFFGPGTRLTVL.

CDR3 sequence: CASILAGGPFGELFF. DNA for the CDR3: TGTGCCAGCATCTTAGCGGGAGGGCCATTCGGGGAGCTGTTTTTT. The chain has TRBV6-8 and TRBJ2-2, with 11 bases aligning to TRBD2. CDR3 length equals 15 residues. Germline-derived CDR1 and CDR2 are MNHGY and SAAAGT. Losses at the gene ends were 7 bases for V and 7 bases for J; bases not matched to a gene: 8.

This clone was detected only a few times. The V and J genes are TRBV30 and TRBJ1-1, with no clear D. Looked up from germline, CDR1 is GTSNPN and CDR2 is SVGIG (reference sequence). The CDR3 spans 11 residues. V dropped 3 bases and J dropped 11 bases, with 13 bases sitting between them. The CDR3 DNA reads TGTGCCTGGAGCGCCGCTACCTATGCTTTCTTT. This translates into CAWSAATYAFF.

The V gene is TRBV28, the J gene TRBJ1-5; 11 bases agree with TRBD1. The length of the CDR3 is 17 residues. CDR1 MDHEN and CDR2 SYDVKM come from the germline V gene. V lost 8 bases and J lost 5; bases outside the gene matches: 14. CDR3 residues: CASSRPAGTGGYQPQHF. The CDR3 region has the DNA TGTGCCAGCTCACGACCGGCCGGGACAGGGGGGTATCAGCCCCAGCATTTT.

The chain recombines TRBV6-1 with TRBJ2-7; weak D call: TRBD1 (6 bases). Germline values: CDR1 MNHNS, CDR2 SASEGT. V lost 3 bases to trimming and J lost 0 bases, with 12 bases between them. CDR3 length: 15 amino acids. CDR3 DNA: TGTGCCAGCAGTGAGGGGACAACAAGCTCCTACGAGCAGTACTTC. The encoded protein is CASSEGTTSSYEQYF.

For this clone: The same CDR3 can be traced to other DNA sequences in this sample. The genes are TRBV7-8 and TRBJ2-3; tentatively, D is TRBD1 (5 bases). The CDR3 totals 14 residues. Germline V CDR1 and CDR2: SGHVS, FQNEAQ. Trimming left V 1 base short and J 3 bases short, with 8 bases between. This chain's CDR3 is CASSLGAGTDTQYF. The CDR3 region has the DNA TGTGCCAGCAGCTTAGGGGCAGGGACAGATACGCAGTATTTT.

The genes are TRBV5-4 and TRBJ2-1; D not certain. The CDR3 has 15 amino acids. Germline CDR1 reads SGHNT; CDR2 reads YYREEE (reference sequence). The V end was cut by 0 bases, the J end by 0 bases, with 7 bases between. CDR3 bases: TGTGCCAGCAGCTTGGATGGGTTCTCCTACAATGAGCAGTTCTTC. This sequence encodes CASSLDGFSYNEQFF. Drawing the rest from reference TRBV5-4 and TRBJ2-1, the complete variable domain is ETGVTQSPTHLIKTRGQQVTLRCSSQSGHNTVSWYQQALGQGPQFIFQYYREEENGRGNFPPRFSGLQFPNYSSELNVNALELDDSALYLCASSLDGFSYNEQFFGPGTRLTVL.

The rearrangement links TRBV14 to TRBJ1-5; the D gene is possibly TRBD1 (5 bases). The ends were cut back, 0 bases at V and 9 bases at J, with 12 bases in the middle. The V gene's germline CDR1 is SGHDN and CDR2 FVKESK. This CDR3 region has 14 residues. The DNA of the CDR3 is TGTGCCAGCAGCCAAGACAGGGTTGAGGGGCCCCAGCATTTT. It encodes CASSQDRVEGPQHF. Variable domain in full (rest from reference TRBV14 and TRBJ1-5): EAGVTQFPSHSVIEKGQTVTLRCDPISGHDNLYWYRRVMGKEIKFLLHFVKESKQDESGMPNNRFLAERTGGTYSTLKVQPAELEDSGVYFCASSQDRVEGPQHFGDGTRLSIL.

The gene calls are TRBV2 and TRBJ2-2; TRBD2 matches 10 bases. Germline V lookup: CDR1 SNHLY, CDR2 FYNNEI. Unmatched junction bases numbered 13, after V lost 4 bases and J lost 5 bases. The CDR3 runs to 18 residues. The CDR3 coding sequence is TGTGCCAGCAGTGTACGCAAGAATCTAGCGGGAGCGACCGGGGAGCTGTTTTTT. Its protein product is CASSVRKNLAGATGELFF.

For the CDR3, the DNA is TGTGCCAGTACCACAAGCGGGAGGGCCACAGATGAGCAGTTCTTC. Amino acid sequence: CASTTSGRATDEQFF. The rearrangement uses TRBV19 and TRBJ2-1, with 10 bases fitting TRBD2. Per germline, CDR1 LNHDA and CDR2 SQIVND (reference sequence). V trimming: 7 bases; J trimming: 8 bases; junction bases outside the gene matches: 11. This CDR3 has 15 amino acids.

This clone was seen once. The chain combines TRBV9 with TRBJ2-1, with a weak D call TRBD1 (5 bases). V lost 0 bases to trimming and J lost 9 bases, with 10 bases between them. The germline CDR1 and CDR2 sequences are SGDLS and YYNGEE. The CDR3 extends over 13 amino acids. The CDR3 DNA is TGTGCCAGCAGCGTAGAGGGGTTGAGTGAGCAGTTCTTC. This sequence encodes CASSVEGLSEQFF.

This clone was seen more than once but under ten times. This chain joins TRBV11-2 and TRBJ2-7, with D possibly TRBD2 on 5 matching bases. Germline lookup yields CDR1 SGHAT and CDR2 FQNNGV. The CDR3 runs 14 residues. V gave up 6 bases and J gave up 0 bases, with 12 bases separating them. The CDR3 sequence: CASRPLADSYEQYF. The DNA of the CDR3 is TGTGCCAGCAGACCCCTAGCTGACTCCTACGAGCAGTACTTC.

This clone was found a few times. The chain couples TRBV18 to TRBJ2-5, with D unresolved. The V end was cut by 1 base, the J end by 4 bases, with 4 bases between. The germline gives CDR1 KGHSH, CDR2 LQKENI. The CDR3 runs to 12 residues. For the CDR3, the DNA is TGTGCCAGCTCACCACGGGGAGAGACCCAGTACTTC. It specifies CASSPRGETQYF.

This chain connects TRBV7-8 to TRBJ1-1; the D gene is possibly TRBD1 (5 bases). Germline V lookup: CDR1 SGHVS, CDR2 FQNEAQ. This CDR3 comprises 16 residues. V lost 3 bases, J lost 2 bases, and 16 bases lay in between. The CDR3 DNA sequence: TGTGCCAGCAGCTTGAGGGACCCGAACCTTAACACTGAAGCTTTCTTT. Translated, it gives CASSLRDPNLNTEAFF.

This chain uses TRBV6-1 with TRBJ1-4, with a weak D call TRBD1 (5 bases). V shed 8 bases and J shed 1 base, with 14 bases lying between them. This CDR3 spans 15 amino acids. In germline, CDR1 is MNHNS, CDR2 SASEGT. The CDR3 nucleotides read TGTGCCAGCTCCTCAGGGACGCGAACTAATGAAAAACTGTTTTTT. This encodes CASSSGTRTNEKLFF.

V usage is TRBV19 and J usage is TRBJ1-4; D gene uncertain. From germline, CDR1 is LNHDA and CDR2 SQIVND (reference sequence). The CDR3 covers 14 residues. V shed 3 bases and J shed 1 base, with 6 bases lying between them. This chain's CDR3 is CASSMRQTNEKLFF. CDR3 bases: TGTGCCAGTAGTATGCGGCAAACTAATGAAAAACTGTTTTTT.

The gene calls are TRBV27 and TRBJ2-7, with D perhaps TRBD2 (6 bases). This CDR3 contains 15 residues. V lost 6 bases to trimming and J lost 2 bases, with 17 bases between them. Germline CDR1 is MNHEY and CDR2 is SMNVEV (reference sequence). As DNA, the CDR3 is TGTGCCAGCAGCTTGAGACGGGAGTACCCCTACGAGCAGTACTTC. Encoded protein: CASSLRREYPYEQYF.

The chain couples TRBV18 to TRBJ1-4; a weak D match, TRBD1 (6 bases). This CDR3 spans 16 amino acids. Per the germline V gene, CDR1 is KGHSH and CDR2 is LQKENI. V lost 3 bases and J 8 bases, leaving 19 bases between the germline ends. The CDR3 DNA reads as TGTGCCAGCTCACCCGCCGGGACACACTCAATCGAAAAACTGTTTTTT. The encoded protein is CASSPAGTHSIEKLFF.

This clone appeared a few times. The CDR3 nucleotides are TGTGCCAGCAGGCCGGGTGGGACCACCGGGGAGCTGTTTTTT. This encodes CASRPGGTTGELFF. The chain recombines TRBV28 with TRBJ2-2; D may match TRBD1 or TRBD2 (5 bases each). Trimming removed 6 bases at V and 4 bases at J, with 12 bases between. CDR1 and CDR2 (germline): MDHEN, SYDVKM. CDR3 length: 14 amino acids.

The table lists this clone with a count of one. V and J are TRBV28 and TRBJ2-3; the D is unclear. The CDR3 is made up of 17 amino acids. Germline V CDR1 and CDR2: MDHEN, SYDVKM. V lost 7 bases, J lost 0 bases, and 20 bases lay in between. In nucleotides, the CDR3 is TGTGCCAGCAATTTCCTCGACCGGAGTCCTAGCACAGATACGCAGTATTTT. Its protein is CASNFLDRSPSTDTQYF.

V gene TRBV30 combines with J gene TRBJ1-2; 8 nucleotides agree with TRBD1. Trimming cost V 3 bases and J 8 bases; bases outside gene matches: 8. The CDR3 totals 13 residues. Germline V gives CDR1 GTSNPN, CDR2 SVGIG (reference sequence). CDR3 sequence: CAWRADRENGYTF. In DNA, the CDR3 is TGTGCCTGGAGGGCGGACAGGGAGAACGGCTACACCTTC.

This clone was recorded at least ten times. The J gene is TRBJ1-1, the V gene TRBV10-3, with D possibly matching TRBD1 (6 bases). Trimming took 7 bases from V and 6 from J, leaving 15 bases between them. Germline V gives CDR1 ENHRY, CDR2 SYGVKD. The CDR3 length is 13 residues. The CDR3 DNA is TGTGCCATCAACCCACAGGGTGGCGCTGAAGCTTTCTTT. Amino acids: CAINPQGGAEAFF.

This clone was counted a few times. This chain joins TRBV29-1 and TRBJ1-1; D is unresolved. The CDR3 is 14 residues long. Germline CDR1 is SQVTM and CDR2 is ANQGSEA. V lost 7 bases and J lost 1, with 16 bases in between. The DNA for the CDR3 is TGCAGCGCCGTCGAGGGAAAAACGAACACTGAAGCTTTCTTT. This sequence encodes CSAVEGKTNTEAFF.

This rearrangement joins TRBV7-3 to TRBJ2-5; D gene unclear. This CDR3 contains 13 residues. Trimming pared 2 bases from V and 3 bases from J, leaving 7 bases between. Germline values: CDR1 SGHTA, CDR2 FQGTGA. CDR3 amino acids: CASSLFREETQYF. CDR3 nucleotide sequence: TGTGCCAGCAGCTTATTTAGAGAAGAGACCCAGTACTTC.

The V and J genes are TRBV4-1 and TRBJ1-2; 8 positions agree with TRBD1. The V gene end was trimmed by 0 bases and the J gene end by 1 base; junction bases not matched to a gene: 10. Germline CDR1 MGHRA, CDR2 YSYEKL. CDR3 size: 18 residues. The CDR3 DNA reads TGCGCCAGCAGCCAAGACCCTTTGGGGACAGGAGATAACTATGGCTACACCTTC. Its translation is CASSQDPLGTGDNYGYTF.